These T cell receptor beta chains were read from a single sample in a study of blood T cell repertoires in COVID-19. The protocol was immunoSEQ multiplex PCR, while the TCRdb copy is restricted to in-frame clones and leaves out a portion. The sample lists about 68,000 clones; roughly three quarters were seen once. The material sequenced was peripheral blood. The receptor source for this set is a human donor in a cohort sampled during active COVID-19. Each CDR3 is given with its conserved first and last residue. D genes are given only for firm matches. The size entry is marked missing in some rows and otherwise reads once, few, many or a size class.

TRBV7-6	TRBJ1-3	TRBD1	NA	TGTGCCAGCAGCCTAACCATTCAGGGGGCGGCCGGAAACACCATATATTTT	CASSLTIQGAAGNTIYF
TRBV19	TRBJ1-1	TRBD1	few	TGTGCCAGTAGTATGAGGACAGGGGGTGGCACTGAAGCTTTCTTT	CASSMRTGGGTEAFF
TRBV7-3	TRBJ2-5	TRBD1	NA	TGTGCCAGCAGCCCCACAGGGGGCATTCGAGAGACCCAGTACTTC	CASSPTGGIRETQYF
TRBV7-2	TRBJ1-3	TRBD1	NA	TGTGCCAGCAGCTTATCGGGACAGGCCATCACCACCATATATTTT	CASSLSGQAITTIYF
TRBV7-8	TRBJ1-1	TRBD1	NA	TGTGCCAGCAGCTTAGCGACAGGGGGCGGCTCTGAAGCTTTCTTT	CASSLATGGGSEAFF
TRBV28	TRBJ2-2	TRBD1	NA	TGTGCCAGCAGTACCCAGGGGGCGGGCACGGCCGGGGAGCTGTTTTTT	CASSTQGAGTAGELFF
TRBV27	TRBJ2-1	NA	NA	TGTGCCAGCAGTGCAAGGGGCCCTGAGCAGTTCTTC	CASSARGPEQFF
TRBV3-1/TRBV3-2	TRBJ1-2	TRBD1	NA	TGTGCCAGCAGCGTCGGGGGACAGTTCTATGGCTACACCTTC	CASSVGGQFYGYTF
TRBV5-5	TRBJ1-1	NA	NA	TGTGCCAGCAACGGGGGGGCCTGGAGTGAAGCTTTCTTT	CASNGGAWSEAFF
TRBV6-1	TRBJ1-6	NA	NA	TGTGCCAGCAGTGAAGTGATACACAGGGCCAGTAGTAGGTCACCCCTCCACTTT	CASSEVIHRASSRSPLHF
TRBV30	TRBJ1-1	TRBD1	NA	TGTGCCTGGAGTACGGTGCTGGCAGGGGGCACTGAAGCTTTCTTT	CAWSTVLAGGTEAFF
TRBV30	TRBJ1-5	TRBD1	few	TGTGCCTGGATAACAGGGGAGAGGGCTCAGCCCCAGCATTTT	CAWITGERAQPQHF
TRBV15	TRBJ1-2	NA	NA	TGTGCCACCAGCAGTATCGAAAAGGGACTTAACTATGGCTACACCTTC	CATSSIEKGLNYGYTF
TRBV7-2	TRBJ1-6	TRBD1	NA	TGTGCCAGCAGCTTGCGGGAGGGACAGAGTTCACCCCTCCACTTT	CASSLREGQSSPLHF
TRBV7-6	TRBJ2-3	NA	NA	TGTGCCAGCAGCACAGCTTCTAGGGGTACCTCAGATACGCAGTATTTT	CASSTASRGTSDTQYF
TRBV2	TRBJ2-5	NA	NA	TGTGCCAGCAGTGGGACTATCCAAGAGACCCAGTACTTC	CASSGTIQETQYF
TRBV28	TRBJ1-3	NA	NA	TGTGCCAGCAGCCATGGAGGGCCCCGGGGTGGAAACACCATATATTTT	CASSHGGPRGGNTIYF
TRBV5-6	TRBJ2-7	TRBD1	NA	TGTGCCAGCAGCTTGGAACAGGGGTTCTACGAGCAGTACTTC	CASSLEQGFYEQYF
TRBV5-4	TRBJ1-1	TRBD1	NA	TGTGCCAGCAGCTTCACCGGGACAGGGAAGTACACTGAAGCTTTCTTT	CASSFTGTGKYTEAFF
TRBV7-8	TRBJ2-6	NA	NA	TGTGCCAGCAGCTCTAGTACACGCTCTGGGGCCAACGTCCTGACTTTC	CASSSSTRSGANVLTF
TRBV5-1	TRBJ2-7	TRBD2	NA	TGCGCCAGCAGCGAACTAGCGGATAGCGAGCAGTACTTC	CASSELADSEQYF
TRBV7-2	TRBJ2-7	NA	NA	TGTGCCAGCAGCTCCTCCTTTAATGGAGGGGAGCAGTACTTC	CASSSSFNGGEQYF
TRBV5-1	TRBJ2-5	TRBD1	NA	TGCGCCAGCAGCTTAGGACCCAGGGGGGAGACCCAGTACTTC	CASSLGPRGETQYF
TRBV4-3	TRBJ2-3	TRBD2	NA	TGCGCCAGCAGCCCCGGGACTAGCGGGCCCGTGGGGTATTTT	CASSPGTSGPVGYF
TRBV5-1	TRBJ1-6	TRBD1	NA	TGCGCCAGCAGCTTGGTCGACAGGGATAATTCACCCCTCCACTTT	CASSLVDRDNSPLHF